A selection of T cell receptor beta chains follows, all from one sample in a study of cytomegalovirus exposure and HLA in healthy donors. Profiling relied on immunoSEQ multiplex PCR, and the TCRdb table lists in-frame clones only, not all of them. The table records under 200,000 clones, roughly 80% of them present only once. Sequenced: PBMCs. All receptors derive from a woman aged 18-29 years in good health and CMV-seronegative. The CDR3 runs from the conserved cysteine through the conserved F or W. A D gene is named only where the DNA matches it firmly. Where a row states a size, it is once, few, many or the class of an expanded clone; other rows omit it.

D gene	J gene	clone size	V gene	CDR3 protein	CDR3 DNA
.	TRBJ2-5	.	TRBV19	CASSSSEVGETQYF	TGTGCCAGTAGTAGTTCGGAGGTAGGGGAGACCCAGTACTTC
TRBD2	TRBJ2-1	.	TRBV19	CASSNSGRAAYNEQFF	TGTGCCAGTAGTAATAGCGGGAGGGCCGCCTACAATGAGCAGTTCTTC
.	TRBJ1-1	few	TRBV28	CASRALQGWPVTEAFF	TGTGCCAGCAGGGCATTACAGGGTTGGCCGGTCACTGAAGCTTTCTTT
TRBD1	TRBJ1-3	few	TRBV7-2	CASSSAGTGQNTIYF	TGTGCCAGCAGCTCCGCCGGGACAGGGCAGAACACCATATATTTT
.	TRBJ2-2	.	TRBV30	CAWSRGNTGELFF	TGTGCCTGGAGCAGGGGGAACACCGGGGAGCTGTTTTTT
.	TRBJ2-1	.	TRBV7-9	CASSRSRASYNEQFF	TGTGCCAGCAGCCGTTCGCGGGCCTCCTACAATGAGCAGTTCTTC
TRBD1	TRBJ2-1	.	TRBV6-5	CASRDRQGQQFF	TGTGCCAGCAGAGACAGACAGGGGCAGCAGTTCTTC
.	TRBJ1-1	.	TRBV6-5	CASSYHDMNTEAFF	TGTGCCAGCAGTTACCATGACATGAACACTGAAGCTTTCTTT
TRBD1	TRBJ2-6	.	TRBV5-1	CASSTGPAGGAGSGANVLTF	TGCGCCAGCAGCACCGGGCCGGCAGGGGGCGCGGGCTCTGGGGCCAACGTCCTGACTTTC
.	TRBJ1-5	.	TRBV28	CASRFGAQPQHF	TGTGCCAGCAGGTTTGGGGCCCAGCCCCAGCATTTT
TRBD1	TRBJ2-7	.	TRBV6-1	CASKPGQGSYEQYF	TGTGCCAGCAAACCCGGACAGGGCTCCTACGAGCAGTACTTC
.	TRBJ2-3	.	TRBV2	CASRIMRVVGTDTQYF	TGTGCCAGCAGGATTATGAGGGTGGTGGGCACAGATACGCAGTATTTT
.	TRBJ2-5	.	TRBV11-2	CASSPRMQEETQYF	TGTGCCAGCAGCCCCAGGATGCAAGAAGAGACCCAGTACTTC
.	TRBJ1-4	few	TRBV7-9	CSSSLEFPATNEKLFF	TGTTCCAGCAGCTTAGAGTTTCCGGCAACTAATGAAAAACTGTTTTTT
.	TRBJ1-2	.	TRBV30	CAWSHQVNGYTF	TGTGCCTGGAGCCACCAGGTTAATGGCTACACCTTC
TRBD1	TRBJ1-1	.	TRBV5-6	CASSFYRGLNTEAFF	TGTGCCAGCAGCTTTTACAGGGGGCTGAACACTGAAGCTTTCTTT
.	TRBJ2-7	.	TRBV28	CASSLSSGGRGEQYF	TGTGCCAGCAGTTTAAGTTCTGGAGGGCGCGGCGAGCAGTACTTC
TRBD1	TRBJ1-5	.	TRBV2	CASSRTGGDQPQHF	TGTGCCAGCTCACGGACAGGGGGCGATCAGCCCCAGCATTTT
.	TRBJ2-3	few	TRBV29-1	CSVVQGSTDTQYF	TGCAGCGTTGTACAGGGCAGCACAGATACGCAGTATTTT
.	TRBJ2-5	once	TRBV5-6	CASSRLIDSQETQYF	TGTGCCAGCAGCCGTTTGATTGACAGCCAAGAGACCCAGTACTTC
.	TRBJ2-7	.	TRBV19	CASSFLDTEGVQYF	TGTGCCAGTAGTTTCCTGGACACTGAAGGCGTGCAGTACTTC
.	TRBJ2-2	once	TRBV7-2	CASSPDTGELFF	TGTGCCAGCAGCCCCGACACCGGGGAGCTGTTTTTT
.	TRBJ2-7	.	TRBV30	CAWSRPGAGAQSSYEQYF	TGTGCCTGGAGCCGCCCGGGTGCAGGGGCGCAGAGCTCCTACGAGCAGTACTTC
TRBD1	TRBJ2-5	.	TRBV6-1	CASSFGQEQETQYF	TGTGCCAGCAGTTTCGGACAGGAACAAGAGACCCAGTACTTC
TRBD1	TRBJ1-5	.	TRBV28	CASRGQVTGNQPQHF	TGTGCCAGCAGGGGACAGGTTACGGGCAATCAGCCCCAGCATTTT
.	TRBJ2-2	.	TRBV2	CASSAPLTGTGELFF	TGTGCCAGCAGTGCGCCCTTGACGGGGACCGGGGAGCTGTTTTTT
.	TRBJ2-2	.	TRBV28	CASSLLGGHPTGELFF	TGTGCCAGCAGTTTACTCGGTGGACATCCAACCGGGGAGCTGTTTTTT
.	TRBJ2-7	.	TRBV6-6	CASSYTPTSHHEQYF	TGTGCCAGCAGTTATACTCCGACTAGTCACCACGAGCAGTACTTC
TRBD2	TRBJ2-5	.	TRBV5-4	CATNGGASGGQYQETQYF	TGTGCCACCAATGGTGGGGCTAGCGGGGGGCAATACCAAGAGACCCAGTACTTC
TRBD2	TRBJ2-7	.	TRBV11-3	CASSLATSGGSYEQYF	TGTGCCAGCAGCTTAGCTACTAGCGGGGGTTCCTACGAGCAGTACTTC
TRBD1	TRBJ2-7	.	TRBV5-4	CASSANPGQGVSYEQYF	TGTGCCAGCAGCGCGAACCCGGGACAGGGTGTCTCCTACGAGCAGTACTTC
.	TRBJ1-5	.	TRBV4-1	CASSQAGAGNQPQHF	TGCGCCAGCAGCCAAGCTGGGGCCGGCAATCAGCCCCAGCATTTT
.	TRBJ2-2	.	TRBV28	CASSLFSYTGELFF	TGTGCCAGCAGTTTATTCTCCTACACCGGGGAGCTGTTTTTT
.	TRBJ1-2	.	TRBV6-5	CASSLLGDFGYTF	TGTGCCAGCAGTCTACTCGGGGATTTTGGCTACACCTTC
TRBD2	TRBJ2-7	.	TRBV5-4	CASSLGGLAGPYRQYF	TGTGCCAGCAGCCTGGGTGGGCTAGCGGGACCGTATAGGCAGTACTTC
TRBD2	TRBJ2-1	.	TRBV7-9	CASSPAGGSGYNEQFF	TGTGCCAGCAGCCCGGCGGGGGGGAGCGGATACAATGAGCAGTTCTTC
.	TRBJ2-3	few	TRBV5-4	CASSLAGADTQYF	TGTGCCAGCAGCTTGGCGGGAGCGGATACGCAGTATTTT
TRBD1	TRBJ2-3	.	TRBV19	CASRTNPGQGIPDTQYF	TGTGCCAGTAGGACAAATCCCGGACAGGGAATCCCAGATACGCAGTATTTT
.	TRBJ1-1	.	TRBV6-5	CASSLQGTTEAFF	TGTGCCAGCAGCCTACAGGGAACCACTGAAGCTTTCTTT
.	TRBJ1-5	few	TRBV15	CATSRGGSNQPQHF	TGTGCCACCAGCCGAGGAGGGAGCAATCAGCCCCAGCATTTT
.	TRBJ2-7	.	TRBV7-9	CSSSLLLGEQYF	TGTTCCAGCAGCTTGTTGCTAGGTGAGCAGTACTTC
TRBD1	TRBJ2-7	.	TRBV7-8	CASRIDRGFSYEQYF	TGTGCCAGCAGGATAGACAGGGGTTTTTCCTACGAGCAGTACTTC
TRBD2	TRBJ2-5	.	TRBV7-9	CASSLVSSGSWGETQYF	TGTGCCAGCAGCTTAGTCTCTAGCGGGAGCTGGGGGGAGACCCAGTACTTC
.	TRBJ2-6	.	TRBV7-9	CASSKATDLISGANVLAF	TGTGCCAGCAGCAAAGCGACAGATTTAATATCTGGGGCCAACGTCCTGGCTTTC
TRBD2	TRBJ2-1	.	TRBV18	CASSRLAGGWDEQFF	TGTGCCAGCTCCCGACTAGCGGGAGGGTGGGATGAGCAGTTCTTC
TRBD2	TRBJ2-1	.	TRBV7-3	CASSSRGLAGGQDNEQFF	TGTGCCAGCAGCTCTAGGGGGCTAGCGGGAGGACAAGACAATGAGCAGTTCTTC
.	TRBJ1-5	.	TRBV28	CASSPSSWEPQHF	TGTGCCAGCAGTCCTTCTAGTTGGGAGCCCCAGCATTTT
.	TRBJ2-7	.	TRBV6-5	CASSYWGLLSYEQYF	TGTGCCAGCAGTTACTGGGGCCTTCTTTCCTACGAGCAGTACTTC
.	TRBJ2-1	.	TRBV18	CASSPPRVSSYNEQFF	TGTGCCAGCTCACCACCGAGGGTAAGCTCCTACAATGAGCAATTCTTC
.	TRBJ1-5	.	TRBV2	CASSGAAISNQPQHF	TGTGCCAGCAGTGGAGCAGCAATTAGCAATCAGCCCCAGCATTTT